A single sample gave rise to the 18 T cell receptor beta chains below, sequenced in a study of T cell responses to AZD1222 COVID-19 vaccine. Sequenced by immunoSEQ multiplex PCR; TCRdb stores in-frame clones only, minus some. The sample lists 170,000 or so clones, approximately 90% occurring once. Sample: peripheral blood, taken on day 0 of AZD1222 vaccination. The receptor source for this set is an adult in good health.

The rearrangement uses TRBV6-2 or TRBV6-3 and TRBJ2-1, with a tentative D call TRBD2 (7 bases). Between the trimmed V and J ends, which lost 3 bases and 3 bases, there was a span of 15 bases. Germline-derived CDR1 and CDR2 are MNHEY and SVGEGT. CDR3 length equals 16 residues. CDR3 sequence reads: CASSYRGGVGYNEQFF. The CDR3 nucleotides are TGTGCCAGCAGTTATAGGGGGGGCGTAGGCTACAATGAGCAGTTCTTC.

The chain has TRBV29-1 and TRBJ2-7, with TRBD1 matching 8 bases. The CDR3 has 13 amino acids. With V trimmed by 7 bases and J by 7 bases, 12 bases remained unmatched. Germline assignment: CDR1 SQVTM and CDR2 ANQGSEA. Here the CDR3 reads CSAQGEGVIEQYF. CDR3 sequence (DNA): TGCAGCGCACAGGGGGAAGGGGTGATAGAGCAGTACTTC.

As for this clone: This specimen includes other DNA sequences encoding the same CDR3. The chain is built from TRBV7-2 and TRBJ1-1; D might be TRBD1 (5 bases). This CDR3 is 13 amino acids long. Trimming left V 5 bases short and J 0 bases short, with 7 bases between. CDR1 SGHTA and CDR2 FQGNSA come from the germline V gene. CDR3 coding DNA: TGTGCCAGCAGCCCGACAGTGAACACTGAAGCTTTCTTT. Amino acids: CASSPTVNTEAFF.

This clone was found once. Here the CDR3 reads CASSMAGRANTEAFF. For the CDR3, the DNA is TGTGCCAGTAGTATGGCGGGCAGGGCGAACACTGAAGCTTTCTTT. The chain combines TRBV19 with TRBJ1-1, with D perhaps TRBD1 (5 bases). V dropped 3 bases and J dropped 1 base, with 12 bases sitting between them. Germline CDR1 LNHDA, CDR2 SQIVND (reference sequence). The CDR3 contains 15 residues.

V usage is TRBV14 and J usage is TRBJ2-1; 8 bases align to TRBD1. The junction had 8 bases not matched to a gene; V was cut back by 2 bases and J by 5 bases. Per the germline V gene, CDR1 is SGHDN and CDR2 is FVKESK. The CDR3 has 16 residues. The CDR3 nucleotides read TGTGCCAGCAGCCAAATTACAGGGGGTAGACACAATGAGCAGTTCTTC. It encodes CASSQITGGRHNEQFF.

The CDR3 here is CASSEADRRNTYGYTF. CDR3 bases: TGTGCCAGCAGTGAAGCGGACAGGCGGAATACTTATGGCTACACCTTC. V gene TRBV2 combines with J gene TRBJ1-2, with 7 nucleotides matching TRBD1. Germline V CDR1 and CDR2: SNHLY, FYNNEI. There are 16 residues in the CDR3. The V gene end was trimmed by 0 bases and the J gene end by 5 bases; junction bases not matched to a gene: 9.

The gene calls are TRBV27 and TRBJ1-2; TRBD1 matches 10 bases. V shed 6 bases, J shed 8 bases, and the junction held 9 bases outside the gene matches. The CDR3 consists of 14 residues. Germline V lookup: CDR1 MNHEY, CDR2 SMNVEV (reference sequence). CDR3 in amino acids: CASRTRDRGEGYTF. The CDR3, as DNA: TGTGCCAGCAGGACCCGGGACAGGGGAGAAGGCTACACCTTC.

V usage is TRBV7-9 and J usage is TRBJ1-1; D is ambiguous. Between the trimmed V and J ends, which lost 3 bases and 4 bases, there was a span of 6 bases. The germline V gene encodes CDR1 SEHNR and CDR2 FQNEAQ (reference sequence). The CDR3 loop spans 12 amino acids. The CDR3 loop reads CASSFGFTEAFF. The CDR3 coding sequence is TGTGCCAGCAGCTTCGGGTTCACTGAAGCTTTCTTT.

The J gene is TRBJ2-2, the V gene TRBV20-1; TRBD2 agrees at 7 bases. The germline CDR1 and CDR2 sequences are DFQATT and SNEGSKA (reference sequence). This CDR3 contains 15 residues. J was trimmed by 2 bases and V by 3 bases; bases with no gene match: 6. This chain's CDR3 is CSASPSGVNTGELFF. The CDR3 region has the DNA TGCAGTGCTAGTCCTAGCGGAGTAAACACCGGGGAGCTGTTTTTT.

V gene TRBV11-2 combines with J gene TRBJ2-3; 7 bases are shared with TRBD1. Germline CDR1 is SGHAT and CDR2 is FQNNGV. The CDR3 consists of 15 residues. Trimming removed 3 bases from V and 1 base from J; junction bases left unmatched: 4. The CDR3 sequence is CASSFVQGGTDTQYF. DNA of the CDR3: TGTGCCAGCAGCTTCGTTCAGGGGGGCACAGATACGCAGTATTTT.

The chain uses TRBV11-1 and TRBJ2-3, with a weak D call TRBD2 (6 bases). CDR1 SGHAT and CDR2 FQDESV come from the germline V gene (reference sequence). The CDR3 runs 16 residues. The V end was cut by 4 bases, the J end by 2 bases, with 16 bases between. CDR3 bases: TGTGCCAGCAGCTGGGGTACCGGGGGATACACAGATACGCAGTATTTT. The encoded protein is CASSWGTGGYTDTQYF.

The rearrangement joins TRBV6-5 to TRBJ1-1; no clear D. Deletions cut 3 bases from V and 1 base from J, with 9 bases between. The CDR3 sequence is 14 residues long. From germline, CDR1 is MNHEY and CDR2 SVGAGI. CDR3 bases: TGTGCCAGCAGTTATGGTTCGACGAACACTGAAGCTTTCTTT. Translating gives CASSYGSTNTEAFF.

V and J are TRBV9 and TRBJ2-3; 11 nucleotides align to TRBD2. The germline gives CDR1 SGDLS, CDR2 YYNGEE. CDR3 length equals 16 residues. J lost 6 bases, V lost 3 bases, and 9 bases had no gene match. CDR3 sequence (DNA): TGTGCCAGCAGCGGCACTAGCGGGGGTTCCCAGGATACGCAGTATTTT. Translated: CASSGTSGGSQDTQYF.

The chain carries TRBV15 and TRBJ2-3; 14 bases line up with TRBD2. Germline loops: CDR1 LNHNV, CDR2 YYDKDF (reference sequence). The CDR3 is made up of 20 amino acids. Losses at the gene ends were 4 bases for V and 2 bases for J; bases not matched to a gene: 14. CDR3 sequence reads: CATSTRLAGGRSSPTDTQYF. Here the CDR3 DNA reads TGTGCCACCAGCACAAGACTAGCGGGGGGGCGTAGTAGTCCCACAGATACGCAGTATTTT.

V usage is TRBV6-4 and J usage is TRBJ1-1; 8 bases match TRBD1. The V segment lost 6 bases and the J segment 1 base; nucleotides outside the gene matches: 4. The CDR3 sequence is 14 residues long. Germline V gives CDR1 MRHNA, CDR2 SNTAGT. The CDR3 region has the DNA TGTGCCAGCAGAAGACAGGGGTGGAACACTGAAGCTTTCTTT. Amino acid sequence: CASRRQGWNTEAFF.

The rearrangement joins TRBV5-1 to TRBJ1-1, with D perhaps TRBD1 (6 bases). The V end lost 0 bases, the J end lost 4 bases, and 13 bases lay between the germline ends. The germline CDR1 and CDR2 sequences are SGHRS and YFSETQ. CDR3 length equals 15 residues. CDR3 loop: CASSLGPGVSTEAFF. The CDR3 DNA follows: TGCGCCAGCAGCTTGGGCCCAGGGGTTAGCACTGAAGCTTTCTTT.

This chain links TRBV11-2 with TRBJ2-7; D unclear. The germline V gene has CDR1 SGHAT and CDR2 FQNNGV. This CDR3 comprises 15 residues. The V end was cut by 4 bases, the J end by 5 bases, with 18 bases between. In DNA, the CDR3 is TGTGCCAGCAGCTATCTCGGGCAGGTTGGCCACGAGCAGTACTTC. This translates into CASSYLGQVGHEQYF.

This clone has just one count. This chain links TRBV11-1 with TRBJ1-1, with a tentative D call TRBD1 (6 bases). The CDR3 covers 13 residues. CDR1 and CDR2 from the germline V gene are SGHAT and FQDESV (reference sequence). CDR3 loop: CVPGARGITEAFF. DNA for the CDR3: TGTGTGCCGGGGGCGCGGGGAATCACTGAAGCTTTCTTT.